This T cell receptor (beta chain) is drawn from a study of T cells after yellow fever vaccination. Remarks on this clonotype: Antigen: not known.

Notes on the study in general: A faster peak, day 5 versus 15, was reached by the weaker secondary response.

TCRdb processed the 5' RACE reads anew with MiXCR; each CDR3 protein has one entry. The table records just under 600,000 distinct CDR3 sequences, about 13% of them present only once. The CDR3 is made up of 14 amino acids. Germline CDR1 is MNHEY and CDR2 is SVGAGI. Trimming shortened V by 6 bases and J by 5 bases, and 14 bases separated the two germline ends. The J gene is TRBJ2-1, the V gene TRBV6-5; D uncertain. This sample comprised PBMCs, obtained on the day of the yellow fever booster vaccination. The receptor was isolated from a man aged 25-45 years who received the YFV17D yellow fever vaccine. CDR3 DNA: TGTGCCAGCAGCTACCTAGGATTCGACAATGAGCAGTTCTTC. Amino acids: CASSYLGFDNEQFF.